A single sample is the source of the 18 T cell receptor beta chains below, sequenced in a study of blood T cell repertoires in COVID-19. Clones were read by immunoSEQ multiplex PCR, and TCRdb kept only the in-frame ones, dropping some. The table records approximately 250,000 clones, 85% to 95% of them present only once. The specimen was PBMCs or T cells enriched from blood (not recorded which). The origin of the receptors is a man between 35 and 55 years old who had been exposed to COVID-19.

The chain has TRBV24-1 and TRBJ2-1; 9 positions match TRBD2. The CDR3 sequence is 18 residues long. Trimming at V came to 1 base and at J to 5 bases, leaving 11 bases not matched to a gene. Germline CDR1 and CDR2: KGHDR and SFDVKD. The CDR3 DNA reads TGTGCCACCAGTGATTTTCGTCGGGGTAGCGGGGGCCACAATGAGCAGTTCTTC. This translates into CATSDFRRGSGGHNEQFF.

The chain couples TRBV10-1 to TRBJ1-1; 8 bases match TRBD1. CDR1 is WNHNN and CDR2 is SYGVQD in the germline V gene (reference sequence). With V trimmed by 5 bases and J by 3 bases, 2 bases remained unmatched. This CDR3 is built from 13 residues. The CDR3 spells CASSQTGDTEAFF. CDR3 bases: TGCGCCAGCAGTCAGACAGGGGACACTGAAGCTTTCTTT.

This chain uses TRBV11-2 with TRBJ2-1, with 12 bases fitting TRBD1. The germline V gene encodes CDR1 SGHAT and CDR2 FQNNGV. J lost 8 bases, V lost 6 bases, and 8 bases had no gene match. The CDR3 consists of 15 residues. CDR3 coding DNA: TGTGCCAGCAGGCATCCGGGACAGGGGGCTTATGAGCAGTTCTTC. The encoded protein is CASRHPGQGAYEQFF.

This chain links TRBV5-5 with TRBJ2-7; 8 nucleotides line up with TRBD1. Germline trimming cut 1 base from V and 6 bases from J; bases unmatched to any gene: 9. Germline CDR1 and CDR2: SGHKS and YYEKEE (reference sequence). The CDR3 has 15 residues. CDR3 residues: CASSLSGQGAVEQYF. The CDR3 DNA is TGTGCCAGCAGCTTGTCTGGGCAGGGGGCAGTCGAGCAGTACTTC.

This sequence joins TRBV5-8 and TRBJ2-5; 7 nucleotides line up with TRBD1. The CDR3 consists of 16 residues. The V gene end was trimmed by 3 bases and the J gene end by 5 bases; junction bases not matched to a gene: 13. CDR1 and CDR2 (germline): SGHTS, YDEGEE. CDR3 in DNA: TGTGCCAGCAGCTCTTCCGACAGGGCGGTTCGGGAGACCCAGTACTTC. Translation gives CASSSSDRAVRETQYF. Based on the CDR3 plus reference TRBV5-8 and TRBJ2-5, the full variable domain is EAGVTQSPTHLIKTRGQQATLRCSPISGHTSVYWYQQALGLGLQFLLWYDEGEERNRGNFPPRFSGRQFPNYSSELNVNALELEDSALYLCASSSSDRAVRETQYFGPGTRLLVL.

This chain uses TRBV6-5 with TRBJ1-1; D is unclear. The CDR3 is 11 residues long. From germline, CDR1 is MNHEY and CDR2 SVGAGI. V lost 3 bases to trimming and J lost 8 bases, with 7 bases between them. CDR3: CASSYGREAFF. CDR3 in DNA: TGTGCCAGCAGTTATGGCCGCGAAGCTTTCTTT.

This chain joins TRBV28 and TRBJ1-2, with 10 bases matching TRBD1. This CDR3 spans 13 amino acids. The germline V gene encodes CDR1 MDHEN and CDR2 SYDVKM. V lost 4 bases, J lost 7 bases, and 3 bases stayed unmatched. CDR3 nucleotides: TGTGCCAGCAGTTGGGGACAGGGGTCTGGCTACACCTTC. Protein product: CASSWGQGSGYTF.

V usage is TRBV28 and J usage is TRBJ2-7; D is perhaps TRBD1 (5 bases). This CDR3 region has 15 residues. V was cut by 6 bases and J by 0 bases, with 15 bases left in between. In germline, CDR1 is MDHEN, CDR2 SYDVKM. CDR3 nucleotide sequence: TGTGCCAGCAGCCCGTGGACCGACAGCTCCTACGAGCAGTACTTC. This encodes CASSPWTDSSYEQYF.

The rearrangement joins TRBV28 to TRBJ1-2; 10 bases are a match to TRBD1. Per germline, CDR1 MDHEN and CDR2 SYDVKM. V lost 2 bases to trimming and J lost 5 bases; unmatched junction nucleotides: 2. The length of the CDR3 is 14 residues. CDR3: CASSLRTGGYGYTF. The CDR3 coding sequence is TGTGCCAGCAGTTTAAGGACAGGGGGATATGGCTACACCTTC.

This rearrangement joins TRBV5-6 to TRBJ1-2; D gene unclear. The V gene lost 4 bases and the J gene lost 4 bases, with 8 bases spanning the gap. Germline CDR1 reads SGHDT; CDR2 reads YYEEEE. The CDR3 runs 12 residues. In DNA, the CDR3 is TGTGCCAGCAGCCCGGGTCTCTATGGCTACACCTTC. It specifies CASSPGLYGYTF.

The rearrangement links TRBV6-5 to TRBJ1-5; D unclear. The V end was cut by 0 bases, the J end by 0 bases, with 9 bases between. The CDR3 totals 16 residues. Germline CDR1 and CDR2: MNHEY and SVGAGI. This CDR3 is CASSYSSPYSNQPQHF. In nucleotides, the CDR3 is TGTGCCAGCAGTTACTCGTCTCCTTATAGCAATCAGCCCCAGCATTTT.

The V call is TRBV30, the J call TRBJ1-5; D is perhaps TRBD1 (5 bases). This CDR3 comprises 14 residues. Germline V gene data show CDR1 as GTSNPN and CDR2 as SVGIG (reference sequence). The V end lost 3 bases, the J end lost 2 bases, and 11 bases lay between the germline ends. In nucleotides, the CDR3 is TGTGCCTGGAGCCCAGGGAACGGCAATCAGCCCCAGCATTTT. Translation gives CAWSPGNGNQPQHF.

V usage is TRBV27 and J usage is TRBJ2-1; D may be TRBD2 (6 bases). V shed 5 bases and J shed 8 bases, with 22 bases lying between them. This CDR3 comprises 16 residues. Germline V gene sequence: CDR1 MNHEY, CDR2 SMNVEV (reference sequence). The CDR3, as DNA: TGTGCCAGCAGTCCCTATCCGGAGGGCCCTAGGGATGAGCAGTTCTTC. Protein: CASSPYPEGPRDEQFF.

CDR3 protein: CASRGLAGGMGEQYF. CDR3 DNA: TGTGCCAGCCGTGGACTAGCGGGGGGAATGGGGGAGCAGTACTTC. V is TRBV27 and J is TRBJ2-7, with 14 bases matching TRBD2. CDR1 and CDR2 from the germline V gene are MNHEY and SMNVEV (reference sequence). This CDR3 has 15 residues. The J segment lost 7 bases and the V segment lost 8 bases, leaving 10 bases of the junction unmatched.

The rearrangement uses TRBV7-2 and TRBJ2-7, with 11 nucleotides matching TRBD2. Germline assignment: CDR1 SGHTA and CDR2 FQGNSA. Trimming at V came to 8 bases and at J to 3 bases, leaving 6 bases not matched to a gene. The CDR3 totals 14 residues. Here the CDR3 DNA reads TGTGCCAGCGGTAAAACTAGCGGGAGCTACGAGCAGTACTTC. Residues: CASGKTSGSYEQYF.

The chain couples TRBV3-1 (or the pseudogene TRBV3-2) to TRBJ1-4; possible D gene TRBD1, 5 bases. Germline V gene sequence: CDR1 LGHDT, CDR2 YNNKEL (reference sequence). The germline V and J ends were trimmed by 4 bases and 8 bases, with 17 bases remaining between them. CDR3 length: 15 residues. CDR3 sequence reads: CASSPPGGIGEKLFF. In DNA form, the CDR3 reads TGTGCCAGCAGCCCCCCCGGGGGGATAGGGGAAAAACTGTTTTTT.

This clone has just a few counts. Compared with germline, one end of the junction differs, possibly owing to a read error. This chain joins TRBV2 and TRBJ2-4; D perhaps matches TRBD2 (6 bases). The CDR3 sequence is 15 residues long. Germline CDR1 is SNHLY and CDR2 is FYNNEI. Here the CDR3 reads CASSEAGQTRNIQYF. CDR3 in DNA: TGTGCCAGCAGCGAAGCGGGCCAGACGAGAAACATTCAGTACTTC. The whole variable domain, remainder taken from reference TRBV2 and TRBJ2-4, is EPEVTQTPSHQVTQMGQEVILRCVPISNHLYFYWYRQILGQKVEFLVSFYNNEISEKSEIFDDQFSVERPDGSNFTLKIRSTKLEDSAMYFCASSEAGQTRNIQYFGAGTRLSVL.

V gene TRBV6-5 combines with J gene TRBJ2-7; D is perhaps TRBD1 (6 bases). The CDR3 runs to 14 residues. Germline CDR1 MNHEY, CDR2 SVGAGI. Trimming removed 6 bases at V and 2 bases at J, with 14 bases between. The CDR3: CASSVRKGAYEQYF. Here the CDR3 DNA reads TGTGCCAGCAGCGTTCGTAAGGGGGCCTACGAGCAGTACTTC.